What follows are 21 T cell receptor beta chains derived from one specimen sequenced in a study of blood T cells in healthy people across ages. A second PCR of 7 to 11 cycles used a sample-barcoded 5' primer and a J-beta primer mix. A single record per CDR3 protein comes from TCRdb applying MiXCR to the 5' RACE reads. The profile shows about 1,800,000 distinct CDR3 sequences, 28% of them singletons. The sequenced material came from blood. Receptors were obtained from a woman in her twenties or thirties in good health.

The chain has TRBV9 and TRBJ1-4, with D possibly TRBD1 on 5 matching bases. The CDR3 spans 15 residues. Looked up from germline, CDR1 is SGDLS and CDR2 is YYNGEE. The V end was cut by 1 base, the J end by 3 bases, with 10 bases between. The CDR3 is CASSVRGEANEKLFF. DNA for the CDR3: TGTGCCAGCAGCGTACGGGGGGAGGCTAATGAAAAACTGTTTTTT.

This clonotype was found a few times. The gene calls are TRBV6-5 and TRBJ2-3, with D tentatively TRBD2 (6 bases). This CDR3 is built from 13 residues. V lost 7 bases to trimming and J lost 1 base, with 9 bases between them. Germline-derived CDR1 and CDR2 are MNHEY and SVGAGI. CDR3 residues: CASMASGTDTQYF. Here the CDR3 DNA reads TGTGCCAGCATGGCTAGCGGCACAGATACGCAGTATTTT.

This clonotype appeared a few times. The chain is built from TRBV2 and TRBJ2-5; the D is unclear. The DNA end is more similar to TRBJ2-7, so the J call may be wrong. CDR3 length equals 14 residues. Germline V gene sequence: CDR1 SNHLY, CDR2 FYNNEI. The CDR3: CASRTPIYSDEQYF. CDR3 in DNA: TGTGCCAGCAGGACCCCCATATATTCCGACGAGCAGTACTTC.

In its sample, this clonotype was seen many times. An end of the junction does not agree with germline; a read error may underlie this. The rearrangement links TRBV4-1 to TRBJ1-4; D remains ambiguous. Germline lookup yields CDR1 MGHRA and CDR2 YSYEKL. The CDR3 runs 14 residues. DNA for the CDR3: TGCGCCAGCAGCAAATACACCCCTAAGGAAAAACTGTTTTTT. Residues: CASSKYTPKEKLFF.

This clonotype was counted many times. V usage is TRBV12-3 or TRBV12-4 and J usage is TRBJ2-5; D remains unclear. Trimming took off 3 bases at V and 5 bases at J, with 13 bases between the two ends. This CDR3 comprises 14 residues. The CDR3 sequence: CASSLLRSFETQYF. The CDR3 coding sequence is TGTGCCAGCAGTTTGTTAAGGAGTTTCGAGACCCAGTACTTC.

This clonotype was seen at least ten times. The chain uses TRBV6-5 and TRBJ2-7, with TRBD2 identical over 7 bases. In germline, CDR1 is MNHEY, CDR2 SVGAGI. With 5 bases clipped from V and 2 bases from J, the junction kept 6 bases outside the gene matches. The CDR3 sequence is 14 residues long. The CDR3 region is CASSLTSVTYEQYF. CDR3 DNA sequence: TGTGCCAGCAGTCTTACTAGCGTCACCTACGAGCAGTACTTC.

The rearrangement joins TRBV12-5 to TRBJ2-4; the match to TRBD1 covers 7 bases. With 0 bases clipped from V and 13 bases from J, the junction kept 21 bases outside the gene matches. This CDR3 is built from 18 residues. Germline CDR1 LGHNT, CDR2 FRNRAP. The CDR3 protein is CASGLVRGIGGPYNEQYF. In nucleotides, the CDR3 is TGTGCTAGTGGTTTGGTAAGGGGAATAGGGGGCCCCTACAATGAGCAGTACTTC.

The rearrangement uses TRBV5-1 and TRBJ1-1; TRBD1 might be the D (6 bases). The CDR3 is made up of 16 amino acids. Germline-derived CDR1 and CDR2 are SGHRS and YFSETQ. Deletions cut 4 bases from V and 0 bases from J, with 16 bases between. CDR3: CASSPGAGTVNTEAFF. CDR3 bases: TGCGCCAGCAGCCCGGGGGCCGGGACGGTGAACACTGAAGCTTTCTTT.

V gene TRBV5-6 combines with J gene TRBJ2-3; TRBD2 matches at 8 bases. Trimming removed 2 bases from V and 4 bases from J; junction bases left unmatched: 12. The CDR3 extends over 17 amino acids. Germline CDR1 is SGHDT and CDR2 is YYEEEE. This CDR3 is CASSFSPAGGGADTQYF. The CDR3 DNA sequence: TGTGCCAGCAGCTTTAGTCCCGCGGGAGGAGGGGCAGATACGCAGTATTTT.

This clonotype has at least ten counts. For the CDR3, the DNA is TGTGCCAGCAGCCCGGGCGGGGAGTACCAAGAGACCCAGTACTTC. It yields the protein CASSPGGEYQETQYF. The chain uses TRBV7-9 and TRBJ2-5; possible D gene TRBD2, 6 bases. V lost 5 bases to trimming and J lost 0 bases, with 13 bases between them. This CDR3 is built from 15 residues. Per germline, CDR1 SEHNR and CDR2 FQNEAQ (reference sequence). Complete variable domain (other parts from reference TRBV7-9 and TRBJ2-5): DTGVSQNPRHKITKRGQNVTFRCDPISEHNRLYWYRQTLGQGPEFLTYFQNEAQLEKSRLLSDRFSAERPKGSFSTLEIQRTEQGDSAMYLCASSPGGEYQETQYFGPGTRLLVL.

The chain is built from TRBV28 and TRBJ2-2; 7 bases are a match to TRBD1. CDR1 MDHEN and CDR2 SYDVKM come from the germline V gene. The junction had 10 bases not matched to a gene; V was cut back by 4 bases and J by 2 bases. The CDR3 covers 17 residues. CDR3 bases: TGTGCCAGCAGTTCATATAGGACAGGCTATAACACCGGGGAGCTGTTTTTT. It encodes CASSSYRTGYNTGELFF.

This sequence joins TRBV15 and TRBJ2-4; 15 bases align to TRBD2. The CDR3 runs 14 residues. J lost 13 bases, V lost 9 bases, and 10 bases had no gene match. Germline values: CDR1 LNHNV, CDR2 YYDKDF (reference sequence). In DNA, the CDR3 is TGTGCCACTGGGACTAGCGGGAGGTTGGATGAGCAGTACTTC. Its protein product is CATGTSGRLDEQYF. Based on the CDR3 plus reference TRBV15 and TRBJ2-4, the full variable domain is DAMVIQNPRYQVTQFGKPVTLSCSQTLNHNVMYWYQQKSSQAPKLLFHYYDKDFNNEADTPDNFQSRRPNTSFCFLDIRSPGLGDTAMYLCATGTSGRLDEQYFGAGTRLSVL.

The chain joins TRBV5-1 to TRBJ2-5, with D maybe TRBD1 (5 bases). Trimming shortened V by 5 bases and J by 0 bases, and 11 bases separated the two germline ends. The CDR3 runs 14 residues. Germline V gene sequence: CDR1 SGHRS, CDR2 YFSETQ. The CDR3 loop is CASSTGHYQETQYF. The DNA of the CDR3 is TGCGCCAGCAGTACAGGACACTACCAAGAGACCCAGTACTTC.

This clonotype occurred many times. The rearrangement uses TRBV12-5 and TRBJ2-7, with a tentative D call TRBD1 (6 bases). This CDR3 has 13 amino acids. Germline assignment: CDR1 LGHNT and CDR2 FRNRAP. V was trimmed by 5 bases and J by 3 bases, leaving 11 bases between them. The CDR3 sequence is CASGPDRDYEQYF. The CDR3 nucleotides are TGTGCTAGTGGTCCGGACAGAGACTACGAGCAGTACTTC.

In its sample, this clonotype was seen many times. CDR3 nucleotides: TGTGCCAGCAGGGACGACAGACCCTATGGCTACACCTTC. Protein sequence: CASRDDRPYGYTF. The chain has TRBV6-5 and TRBJ1-2; maybe TRBD1 (5 bases). V lost 6 bases and J 4 bases, leaving 12 bases between the germline ends. Germline V lookup: CDR1 MNHEY, CDR2 SVGAGI. This CDR3 comprises 13 residues.

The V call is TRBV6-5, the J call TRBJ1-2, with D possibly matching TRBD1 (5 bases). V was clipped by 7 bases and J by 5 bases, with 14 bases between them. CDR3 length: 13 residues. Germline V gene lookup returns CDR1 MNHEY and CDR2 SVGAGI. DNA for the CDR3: TGTGCCAGCAACTACTCCAGGGTATATGGCTACACCTTC. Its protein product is CASNYSRVYGYTF.

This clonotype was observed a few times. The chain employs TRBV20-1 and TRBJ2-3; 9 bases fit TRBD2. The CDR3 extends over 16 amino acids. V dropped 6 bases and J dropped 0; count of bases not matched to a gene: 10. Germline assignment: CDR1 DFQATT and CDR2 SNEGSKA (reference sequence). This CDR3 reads CSASGGSGGSTDTQYF. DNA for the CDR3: TGCAGTGCCTCCGGAGGGAGCGGGGGGAGCACAGATACGCAGTATTTT.

The CDR3 loop reads CASSPDANQPQHF. The CDR3 DNA follows: TGCGCCAGCAGCCCGGATGCTAATCAGCCCCAGCATTTT. The J gene is TRBJ1-5, the V gene TRBV5-1, with D unresolved. The V and J ends lost 4 bases and 4 bases respectively, with 9 bases between them. The CDR3 consists of 13 residues. Germline V gene data show CDR1 as SGHRS and CDR2 as YFSETQ. Variable domain in full (rest from reference TRBV5-1 and TRBJ1-5): KAGVTQTPRYLIKTRGQQVTLSCSPISGHRSVSWYQQTPGQGLQFLFEYFSETQRNKGNFPGRFSGRQFSNSRSEMNVSTLELGDSALYLCASSPDANQPQHFGDGTRLSIL.

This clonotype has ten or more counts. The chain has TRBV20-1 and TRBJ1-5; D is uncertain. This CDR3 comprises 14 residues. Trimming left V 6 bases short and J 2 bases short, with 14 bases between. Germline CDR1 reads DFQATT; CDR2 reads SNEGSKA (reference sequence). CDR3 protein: CSAPTLVGNQPQHF. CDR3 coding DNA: TGCAGTGCCCCGACCCTTGTAGGCAATCAGCCCCAGCATTTT.

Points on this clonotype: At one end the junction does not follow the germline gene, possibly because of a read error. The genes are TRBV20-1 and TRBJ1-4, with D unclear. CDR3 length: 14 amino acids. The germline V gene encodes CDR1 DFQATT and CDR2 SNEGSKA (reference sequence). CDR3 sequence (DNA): TGCAGTGCTAGAGTAGGTCAGGAGGATGAAAAACGGTTTTTT. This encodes CSARVGQEDEKRFF.

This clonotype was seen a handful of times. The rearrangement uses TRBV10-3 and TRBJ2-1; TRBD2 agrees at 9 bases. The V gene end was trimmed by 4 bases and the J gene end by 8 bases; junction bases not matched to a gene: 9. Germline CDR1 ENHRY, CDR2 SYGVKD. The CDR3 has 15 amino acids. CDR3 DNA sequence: TGTGCCATCAGTGGGGCGGGAGGGCTAGGCGATGAGCAGTTCTTC. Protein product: CAISGAGGLGDEQFF.